This record looks at one T cell receptor (beta chain) sequence and its context. This entry is derived from a study of CD8 T cells in ankylosing spondylitis. TCRdb processed the 5' RACE reads anew with MiXCR; each CDR3 protein has one entry. Of some 180,000 distinct CDR3 sequences listed, around a sixth are singletons. The CDR3 is 22 amino acids. The sample taken for sequencing was blood, either unsorted or a sorted T cell fraction (not recorded which). This rearrangement joins TRBV12-2 to TRBJ2-5; the D call of TRBD2 is as the table states it, not checked on the DNA. TRBV12-2 is reported as a pseudogene. The source of this sequence is a male donor under 30 with ankylosing spondylitis or in good health (not recorded which). The CDR3 DNA reads TGTGCAAGTCGCTTAGTAACATGGACTAGCGGGATCTACTTGGTATCCCAAGAGACCCAGTACTTC. It yields the protein CASRLVTWTSGIYLVSQETQYF.